This T cell receptor beta chain was found in a study of T cell changes during pregnancy in multiple sclerosis. The CDR3 totals 11 residues. V was clipped by 8 bases and J by 11 bases; unmatched bases: 8. CDR1 is SNHLY and CDR2 is FYNNEI in the germline V gene. Generated by immunoSEQ multiplex PCR, the TCRdb table keeps only in-frame clones and is missing some. There are roughly 14,000 clones in the sample; 80% to 90% occur only once, and approximately 18% lies in the top ten. This clonotype was obtained from a female donor with multiple sclerosis, enrolled in a pregnancy study. This chain links TRBV2 with TRBJ2-7; TRBD2 matches 8 bases. Material: CD8+ T cells from peripheral blood mononuclear cells, obtained in the first trimester of pregnancy. CDR3 amino acids: CASSVARGEYF. The CDR3 bases are TGTGCCAGCTCAGTTGCGCGGGGGGAGTACTTC. The complete variable domain, with remaining parts taken from reference TRBV2 and TRBJ2-7, reads EPEVTQTPSHQVTQMGQEVILRCVPISNHLYFYWYRQILGQKVEFLVSFYNNEISEKSEIFDDQFSVERPDGSNFTLKIRSTKLEDSAMYFCASSVARGEYFGPGTRLTVT.